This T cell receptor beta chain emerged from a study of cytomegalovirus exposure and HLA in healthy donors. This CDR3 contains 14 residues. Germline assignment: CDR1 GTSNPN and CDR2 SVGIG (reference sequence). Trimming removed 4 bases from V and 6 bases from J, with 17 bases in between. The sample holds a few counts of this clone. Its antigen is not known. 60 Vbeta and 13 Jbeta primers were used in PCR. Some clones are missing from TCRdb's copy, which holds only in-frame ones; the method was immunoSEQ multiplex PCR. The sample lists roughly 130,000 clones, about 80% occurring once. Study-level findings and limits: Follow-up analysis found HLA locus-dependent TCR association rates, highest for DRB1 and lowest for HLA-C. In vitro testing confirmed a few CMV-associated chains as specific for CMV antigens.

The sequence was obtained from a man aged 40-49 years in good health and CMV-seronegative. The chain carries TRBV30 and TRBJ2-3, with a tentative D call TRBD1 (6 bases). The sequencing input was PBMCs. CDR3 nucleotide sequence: TGTGCCTGGACGCCGGACAGCCTTGGGGATACGCAGTATTTT. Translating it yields CAWTPDSLGDTQYF.